The 30 T cell receptor beta chains listed next were all sequenced from one sample in a study of identical twins. TCRdb used MiXCR to reprocess the 5' RACE reads, holding one entry per CDR3 protein. The sample records around 670,000 distinct CDR3 sequences, around 5.7% being singletons. The material sequenced was naive T cells sorted from blood. The receptors originated from a man aged 18-30 years in good health.

This clonotype was counted at least ten times. The J gene is TRBJ2-7, the V gene TRBV29-1; TRBD2 matches at 12 bases. The germline gives CDR1 SQVTM, CDR2 ANQGSEA. With V trimmed by 6 bases and J by 5 bases, 5 bases remained unmatched. This CDR3 is built from 13 residues. The CDR3 is CSVQTSGRNEQYV. CDR3 nucleotide sequence: TGCAGCGTCCAGACTAGCGGGAGAAACGAGCAGTACGTC.

This clonotype was observed at least ten times. This rearrangement joins TRBV28 to TRBJ2-1; D remains ambiguous. This CDR3 spans 14 amino acids. V lost 5 bases, J lost 9 bases, and 17 bases lay in between. The germline gives CDR1 MDHEN, CDR2 SYDVKM. As DNA, the CDR3 is TGTGCCAGCAGTCTGCCAACCTCCGGGTCTGAGCAGTTCTTC. It translates to CASSLPTSGSEQFF.

The chain is built from TRBV20-1 and TRBJ2-3; 9 nucleotides match TRBD2. CDR1 DFQATT and CDR2 SNEGSKA come from the germline V gene (reference sequence). Germline trimming cut 5 bases from V and 2 bases from J; bases unmatched to any gene: 17. The CDR3 length is 18 residues. CDR3 sequence reads: CSAAATIQIAGDTDTQYF. The CDR3 DNA sequence: TGCAGTGCTGCTGCCACCATACAAATAGCGGGAGACACAGATACGCAGTATTTT.

The V and J genes are TRBV7-9 and TRBJ2-5; either TRBD1 or TRBD2 may fit D (5 bases each). V gave up 4 bases and J gave up 3 bases, with 12 bases separating them. The CDR3 runs to 14 residues. In germline, CDR1 is SEHNR, CDR2 FQNEAQ (reference sequence). DNA for the CDR3: TGTGCCAGCAGCTCCACGTGGGACGAAGAGACCCAGTACTTC. This gives the protein CASSSTWDEETQYF.

The chain has TRBV6-1 and TRBJ2-3; a weak D match, TRBD2 (5 bases). The CDR3 has 13 amino acids. V gave up 6 bases and J gave up 4 bases, with 11 bases separating them. The germline V gene encodes CDR1 MNHNS and CDR2 SASEGT. The CDR3 region has the DNA TGTGCCAGCAGCAACCCCGGGGCAGATACGCAGTATTTT. It codes for CASSNPGADTQYF.

This clonotype was counted between two and nine times. The chain joins TRBV12-3 or TRBV12-4 to TRBJ2-7; 8 bases align to TRBD1. The trim removed 8 bases at V and 2 bases at J, leaving 5 bases unmatched. The CDR3 loop spans 13 amino acids. The CDR3 sequence: CASLGTGAYEQYF. The CDR3 DNA follows: TGTGCCAGCCTGGGGACAGGCGCCTACGAGCAGTACTTC.

This clonotype occurred many times. This chain connects TRBV12-3 or TRBV12-4 to TRBJ1-4; 7 nucleotides line up with TRBD1. CDR3 length: 15 residues. The V gene end was trimmed by 6 bases and the J gene end by 1 base; junction bases not matched to a gene: 5. CDR3 residues: CASRRTGRTNEKLFF. CDR3 DNA sequence: TGTGCCAGCAGAAGGACAGGAAGAACTAATGAAAAACTGTTTTTT.

This clonotype appeared many times. The chain couples TRBV4-1 to TRBJ2-1; possible D gene TRBD1, 5 bases. V lost 6 bases and J 4 bases, leaving 19 bases between the germline ends. The CDR3 is 16 amino acids. From germline, CDR1 is MGHRA and CDR2 YSYEKL. This chain's CDR3 is CASRPPGNAGYNEQFF. CDR3 in DNA: TGCGCCAGCAGACCCCCAGGGAACGCCGGATACAATGAGCAGTTCTTC.

This clonotype was recorded many times. The rearrangement uses TRBV5-1 and TRBJ2-3; 9 positions agree with TRBD2. From germline, CDR1 is SGHRS and CDR2 YFSETQ. This CDR3 contains 15 residues. Losses at the gene ends were 3 bases for V and 3 bases for J; bases not matched to a gene: 5. The CDR3 loop reads CASSSIAGVTDTQYF. The CDR3 bases are TGCGCCAGCAGCTCCATAGCGGGAGTGACAGATACGCAGTATTTT.

This clonotype was seen many times. This rearrangement joins TRBV4-2 to TRBJ2-1, with 9 bases that match TRBD2. Germline lookup yields CDR1 LGHNA and CDR2 YNFKEQ. The CDR3 length is 18 residues. V was pared by 0 bases and J by 9 bases, with 15 bases of the junction left unmatched. The CDR3 region has the DNA TGTGCCAGCAGCCAAGATCAGTCAGTAGCGGGAGAATCGGGTGAGCAGTTCTTC. Its translation: CASSQDQSVAGESGEQFF.

This clonotype has only a few counts. This rearrangement joins TRBV11-2 to TRBJ2-7; TRBD2 might be the D (7 bases). This CDR3 spans 16 amino acids. The V gene lost 5 bases and the J gene lost 5 bases, with 22 bases spanning the gap. Germline CDR1 is SGHAT and CDR2 is FQNNGV. The CDR3 is CASSRGAGKSSDEQYF. In DNA form, the CDR3 reads TGTGCCAGCAGCCGGGGGGCGGGGAAGAGTTCGGACGAGCAGTACTTC.

This chain joins TRBV7-8 and TRBJ1-5, with a tentative D call TRBD1 (5 bases). The CDR3 contains 14 residues. Trimming took 2 bases from V and 6 from J, leaving 11 bases between them. The germline CDR1 and CDR2 sequences are SGHVS and FQNEAQ. This CDR3 reads CASSLQGMLQPQHF. The CDR3 bases are TGTGCCAGCAGCTTACAGGGTATGCTTCAGCCCCAGCATTTT.

This clonotype was counted only a few times. The chain links TRBV6-1 to TRBJ2-4, with D possibly TRBD2 on 5 matching bases. V lost 9 bases and J 5 bases, leaving 14 bases between the germline ends. There are 13 residues in the CDR3. Germline CDR1 is MNHNS and CDR2 is SASEGT. CDR3 nucleotide sequence: TGTGCCAGTGGCCGGGGTGCAGAAAACATTCAGTACTTC. Its protein is CASGRGAENIQYF.

This clonotype has only a few counts. This chain joins TRBV20-1 and TRBJ2-3, with no clear D. Germline loops: CDR1 DFQATT, CDR2 SNEGSKA (reference sequence). Trimming cost V 0 bases and J 1 base, with 8 bases left between them. The CDR3 loop spans 14 amino acids. The CDR3 coding sequence is TGCAGTGCTAGAGATCAAAAGGGCACAGATACGCAGTATTTT. It translates to CSARDQKGTDTQYF.

In DNA form, the CDR3 reads TGTGCCAGCAGCTCCGGGACTAGCGGGACGCGGACCCAGTACTTC. It specifies CASSSGTSGTRTQYF. The chain carries TRBV7-2 and TRBJ2-5; 13 nucleotides line up with TRBD2. The CDR3 covers 15 residues. V shed 4 bases, J shed 7 bases, and the junction held 6 bases outside the gene matches. The germline CDR1 and CDR2 sequences are SGHTA and FQGNSA.

This clonotype was seen at least ten times. This chain links TRBV5-1 with TRBJ2-4; D is perhaps TRBD1 (6 bases). Germline assignment: CDR1 SGHRS and CDR2 YFSETQ. The CDR3 totals 13 residues. V lost 3 bases and J lost 7, with 11 bases in between. Here the CDR3 reads CASSSDSRNIQYF. The CDR3 DNA sequence: TGCGCCAGCAGCTCGGACAGTCGGAACATTCAGTACTTC.

This clonotype has at least ten counts. The gene calls are TRBV29-1 and TRBJ1-3; no reliable D call. From germline, CDR1 is SQVTM and CDR2 ANQGSEA. V was cut by 4 bases and J by 0 bases, with 10 bases left in between. The CDR3 runs to 14 residues. CDR3 in amino acids: CSVGYGSSGNTIYF. The DNA of the CDR3 is TGCAGCGTTGGATACGGCAGCTCTGGAAACACCATATATTTT.

The table lists this clonotype with many counts. The rearrangement uses TRBV20-1 and TRBJ2-1; D remains unclear. Germline lookup yields CDR1 DFQATT and CDR2 SNEGSKA (reference sequence). The CDR3 sequence is 15 residues long. The V end was cut by 0 bases, the J end by 10 bases, with 19 bases between. The DNA for the CDR3 is TGCAGTGCTAGAGAGAAGATCAGGACCTCCTGGGAGCAGTTCTTC. This sequence encodes CSAREKIRTSWEQFF.

The chain links TRBV15 to TRBJ2-1, with D possibly matching TRBD2 (6 bases). The ends were cut back, 0 bases at V and 6 bases at J, with 18 bases in the middle. CDR1 and CDR2 from the germline V gene are LNHNV and YYDKDF (reference sequence). The CDR3 is 17 residues long. The CDR3 reads CATSRDLVGGKPNEQFF. As DNA, the CDR3 is TGTGCCACCAGCAGAGATTTAGTAGGAGGGAAGCCCAATGAGCAGTTCTTC.

V is TRBV27 and J is TRBJ2-7; D is uncertain. The CDR3 consists of 13 residues. From germline, CDR1 is MNHEY and CDR2 SMNVEV (reference sequence). V lost 4 bases and J lost 3, with 10 bases in between. CDR3 amino acids: CASSWLPNYEQYF. CDR3 DNA sequence: TGTGCCAGCAGTTGGCTCCCCAACTACGAGCAGTACTTC.

V usage is TRBV6-5 and J usage is TRBJ2-3, with TRBD1 identical over 10 bases. Losses at the gene ends were 2 bases for V and 3 bases for J; bases not matched to a gene: 2. The CDR3 extends over 15 amino acids. Germline V lookup: CDR1 MNHEY, CDR2 SVGAGI. CDR3 nucleotide sequence: TGTGCCAGCAGTTACCGGGGACAGGGGACAGATACGCAGTATTTT. Its translation is CASSYRGQGTDTQYF.

This clonotype was seen ten or more times. Compared with germline, one end of the junction differs, possibly owing to a read error. The rearrangement uses TRBV6-2 or TRBV6-3 and TRBJ2-1; 7 bases agree with TRBD2. There are 12 residues in the CDR3. Germline V gives CDR1 MNHEY, CDR2 SVGEGT. The CDR3 DNA is TGTGCCAGCAGTCACGGGGGGACTGAGCCGTTCTTC. This translates into CASSHGGTEPFF.

This clonotype was seen repeatedly, ten times or more. The genes are TRBV11-2 and TRBJ1-2, with a tentative D call TRBD1 (5 bases). Germline CDR1 reads SGHAT; CDR2 reads FQNNGV. CDR3 size: 12 residues. Trimming left V 4 bases short and J 8 bases short, with 11 bases between. For the CDR3, the DNA is TGTGCCAGCAGCTCGCGGGGCCTGGGCTACACCTTC. Protein: CASSSRGLGYTF.

This clonotype occurred a few times. The chain combines TRBV11-2 with TRBJ2-1; D remains ambiguous. V lost 5 bases, J lost 5 bases, and 19 bases lay in between. The CDR3 loop spans 16 amino acids. Germline CDR1 is SGHAT and CDR2 is FQNNGV. For the CDR3, the DNA is TGTGCCAGCAGCCTCCGGACCTTCTTTGTGAACAATGAGCAGTTCTTC. This translates into CASSLRTFFVNNEQFF. The entire variable domain, with the rest obtained from reference TRBV11-2 and TRBJ2-1, is as follows: EAGVAQSPRYKIIEKRQSVAFWCNPISGHATLYWYQQILGQGPKLLIQFQNNGVVDDSQLPKDRFSAERLKGVDSTLKIQPAKLEDSAVYLCASSLRTFFVNNEQFFGPGTRLTVL.

The V call is TRBV3-1, the J call TRBJ2-7; 7 bases align to TRBD1. Trimming at V came to 0 bases and at J to 2 bases, leaving 4 bases not matched to a gene. The V gene's germline CDR1 is LGHDT and CDR2 YNNKEL (reference sequence). The CDR3 sequence is 15 residues long. The CDR3 reads CASSQDTGTAYEQYF. The CDR3 region has the DNA TGTGCCAGCAGCCAAGATACCGGGACAGCCTACGAGCAGTACTTC.

This clonotype turned up a few times. The V call is TRBV4-2, the J call TRBJ2-1; D is undetermined. The length of the CDR3 is 18 residues. From germline, CDR1 is LGHNA and CDR2 YNFKEQ. V was pared by 1 base and J by 1 base, with 17 bases between. The CDR3 loop reads CASSQAVATLPSYNEQFF. The CDR3, as DNA: TGTGCCAGCAGCCAAGCGGTCGCCACCCTACCATCCTACAATGAGCAGTTCTTC.

The chain uses TRBV12-3 or TRBV12-4 and TRBJ2-3; 8 nucleotides align to TRBD2. This CDR3 has 16 amino acids. Germline trimming cut 5 bases from V and 2 bases from J; bases unmatched to any gene: 9. The CDR3 spells CASSQPGLGFTDTQYF. CDR3 coding DNA: TGTGCCAGCAGTCAACCGGGACTAGGGTTCACAGATACGCAGTATTTT.

The chain joins TRBV12-3 or TRBV12-4 to TRBJ2-2; 7 positions match TRBD1. The V and J ends lost 8 bases and 1 base, in that order; junction bases with no gene match: 1. The CDR3 is 13 amino acids. As DNA, the CDR3 is TGTGCCAGCGACAGGGAGAACACCGGGGAGCTGTTTTTT. Translating it yields CASDRENTGELFF.

This clonotype was seen many times. The genes are TRBV14 and TRBJ1-1, with D maybe TRBD1 (6 bases). Germline CDR1 and CDR2: SGHDN and FVKESK. CDR3 size: 16 residues. With 4 bases removed from V and 1 base from J, the gap between germline ends came to 16 bases. CDR3 in DNA: TGTGCCAGCAGCCTGCGGATAGGGGGGCAGAACACTGAAGCTTTCTTT. Protein: CASSLRIGGQNTEAFF.

This clonotype was seen ten or more times. V is TRBV5-6 and J is TRBJ2-7; tentatively, D is TRBD2 (5 bases). The CDR3 totals 15 residues. Germline V CDR1 and CDR2: SGHDT, YYEEEE. With 4 bases removed from V and 0 bases from J, the gap between germline ends came to 14 bases. The CDR3 nucleotides read TGTGCCAGCAGCCTCACCGGGATTAACTCCTACGAGCAGTACGTC. Translated: CASSLTGINSYEQYV.